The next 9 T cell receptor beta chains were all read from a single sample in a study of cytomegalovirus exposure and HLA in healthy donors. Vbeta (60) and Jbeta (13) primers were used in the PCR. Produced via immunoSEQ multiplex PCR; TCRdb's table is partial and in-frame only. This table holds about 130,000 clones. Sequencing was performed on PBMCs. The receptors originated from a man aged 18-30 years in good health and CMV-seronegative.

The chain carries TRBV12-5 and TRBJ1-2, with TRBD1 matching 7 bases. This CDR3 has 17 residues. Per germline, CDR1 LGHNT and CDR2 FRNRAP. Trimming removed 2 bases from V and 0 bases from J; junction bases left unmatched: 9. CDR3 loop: CASGLSTGMEPNYGYTF. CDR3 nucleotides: TGTGCTAGTGGTTTGTCGACAGGGATGGAGCCTAACTATGGCTACACCTTC.

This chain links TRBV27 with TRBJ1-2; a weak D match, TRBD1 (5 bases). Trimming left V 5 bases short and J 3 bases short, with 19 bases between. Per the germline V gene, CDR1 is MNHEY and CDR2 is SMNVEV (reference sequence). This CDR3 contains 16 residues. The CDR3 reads CASSQLQDGLDYGYTF. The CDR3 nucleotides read TGTGCCAGCAGTCAATTACAGGACGGGCTCGACTATGGCTACACCTTC.

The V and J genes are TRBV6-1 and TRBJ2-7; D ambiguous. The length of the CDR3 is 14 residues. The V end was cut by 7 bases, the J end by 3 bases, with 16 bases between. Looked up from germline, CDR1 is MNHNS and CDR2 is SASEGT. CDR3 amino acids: CASTLGTDYYEQYF. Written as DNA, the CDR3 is TGTGCCAGCACCCTCGGCACAGATTACTACGAGCAGTACTTC.

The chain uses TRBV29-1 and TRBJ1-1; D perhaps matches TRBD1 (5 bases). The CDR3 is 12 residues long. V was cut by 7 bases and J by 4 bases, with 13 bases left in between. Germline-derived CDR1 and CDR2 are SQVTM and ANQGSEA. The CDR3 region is CSAARGSTEAFF. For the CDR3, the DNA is TGCAGCGCCGCACGGGGGAGCACTGAAGCTTTCTTT.

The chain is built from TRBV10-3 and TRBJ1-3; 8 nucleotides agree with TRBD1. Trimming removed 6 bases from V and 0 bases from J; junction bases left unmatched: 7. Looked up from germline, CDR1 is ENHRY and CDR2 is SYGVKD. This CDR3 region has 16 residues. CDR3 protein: CAIRVTGASSGNTIYF. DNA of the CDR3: TGTGCCATCAGGGTGACAGGGGCTAGCTCTGGAAACACCATATATTTT.

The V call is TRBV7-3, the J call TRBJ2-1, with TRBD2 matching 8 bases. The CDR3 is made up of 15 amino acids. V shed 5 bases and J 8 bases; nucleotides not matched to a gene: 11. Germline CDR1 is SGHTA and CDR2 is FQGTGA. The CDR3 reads CASSIASSGFYEQFF. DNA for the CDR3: TGTGCCAGCAGCATCGCCTCTAGCGGGTTCTATGAGCAGTTCTTC.

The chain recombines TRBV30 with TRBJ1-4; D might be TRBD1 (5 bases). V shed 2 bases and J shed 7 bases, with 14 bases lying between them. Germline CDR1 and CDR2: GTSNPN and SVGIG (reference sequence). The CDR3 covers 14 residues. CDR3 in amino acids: CAWSRGSLGEKLFF. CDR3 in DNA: TGTGCCTGGAGTAGGGGTTCCCTAGGTGAAAAACTGTTTTTT.

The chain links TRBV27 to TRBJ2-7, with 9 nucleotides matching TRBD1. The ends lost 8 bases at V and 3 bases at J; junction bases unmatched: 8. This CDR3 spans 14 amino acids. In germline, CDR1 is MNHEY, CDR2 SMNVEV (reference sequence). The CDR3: CASATGTGIYEQYF. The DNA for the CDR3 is TGTGCCAGCGCCACCGGGACAGGGATCTACGAGCAGTACTTC.

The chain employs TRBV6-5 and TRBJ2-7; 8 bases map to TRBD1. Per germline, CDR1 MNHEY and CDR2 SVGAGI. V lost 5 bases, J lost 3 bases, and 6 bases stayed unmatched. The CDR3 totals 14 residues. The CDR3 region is CASSTKTGGYEQYF. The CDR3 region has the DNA TGTGCCAGCAGTACTAAAACAGGGGGCTACGAGCAGTACTTC.